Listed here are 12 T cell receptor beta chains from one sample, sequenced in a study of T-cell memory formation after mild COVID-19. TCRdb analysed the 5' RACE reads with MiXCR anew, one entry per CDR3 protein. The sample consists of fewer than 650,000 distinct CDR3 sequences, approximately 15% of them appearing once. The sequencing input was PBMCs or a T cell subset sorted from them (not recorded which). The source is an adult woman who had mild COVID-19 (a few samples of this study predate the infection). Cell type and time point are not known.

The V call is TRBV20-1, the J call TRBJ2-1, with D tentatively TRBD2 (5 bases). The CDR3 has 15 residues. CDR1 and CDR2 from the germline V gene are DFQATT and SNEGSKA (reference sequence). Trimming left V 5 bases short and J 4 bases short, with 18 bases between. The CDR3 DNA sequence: TGCAGTGCTTCGGAAGGGCTAGCAGATTACAATGAGCAGTTCTTC. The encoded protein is CSASEGLADYNEQFF.

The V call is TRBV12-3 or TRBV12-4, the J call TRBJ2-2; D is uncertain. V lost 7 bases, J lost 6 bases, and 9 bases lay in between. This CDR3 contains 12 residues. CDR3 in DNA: TGTGCCAGCAATACCGCCCCCGGGGAGCTGTTTTTT. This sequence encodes CASNTAPGELFF.

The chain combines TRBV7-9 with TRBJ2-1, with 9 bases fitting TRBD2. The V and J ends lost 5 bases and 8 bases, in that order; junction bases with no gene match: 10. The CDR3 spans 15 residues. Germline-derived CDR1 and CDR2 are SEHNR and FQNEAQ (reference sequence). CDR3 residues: CASSHETSGGYEQFF. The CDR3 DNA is TGTGCCAGCAGCCACGAGACTAGCGGAGGATATGAGCAGTTCTTC.

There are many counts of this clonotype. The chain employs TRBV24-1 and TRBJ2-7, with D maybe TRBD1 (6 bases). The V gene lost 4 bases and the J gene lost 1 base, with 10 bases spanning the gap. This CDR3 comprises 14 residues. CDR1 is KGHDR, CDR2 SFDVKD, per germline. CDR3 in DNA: TGTGCCACCAGTGACCCAGGACAGTCCTACGAGCAGTACTTC. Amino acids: CATSDPGQSYEQYF.

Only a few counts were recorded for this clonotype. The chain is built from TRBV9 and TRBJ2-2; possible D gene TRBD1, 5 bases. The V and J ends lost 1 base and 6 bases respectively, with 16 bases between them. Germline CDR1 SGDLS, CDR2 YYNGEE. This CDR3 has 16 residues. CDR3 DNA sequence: TGTGCCAGCAGCGTACCGGACATCCCCACACCCGGGGAGCTGTTTTTT. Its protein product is CASSVPDIPTPGELFF.

CDR3 nucleotide sequence: TGTGCCAGCAGCAAGGCCCTCGTGGGGAGAGAGACCCAGTACTTC. Protein sequence: CASSKALVGRETQYF. The chain combines TRBV5-8 with TRBJ2-5; perhaps TRBD2 as D (5 bases). Germline CDR1 reads SGHTS; CDR2 reads YDEGEE. This CDR3 has 15 amino acids. V lost 4 bases to trimming and J lost 4 bases, with 17 bases between them.

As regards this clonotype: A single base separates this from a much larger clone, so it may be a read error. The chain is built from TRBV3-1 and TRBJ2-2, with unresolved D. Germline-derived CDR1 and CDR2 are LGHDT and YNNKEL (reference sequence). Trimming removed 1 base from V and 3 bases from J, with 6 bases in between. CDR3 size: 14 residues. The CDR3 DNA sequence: TGTGCCAGCAGCCAAGGGACCTACACCGGGGAGCTGTTTTTT. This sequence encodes CASSQGTYTGELFF.

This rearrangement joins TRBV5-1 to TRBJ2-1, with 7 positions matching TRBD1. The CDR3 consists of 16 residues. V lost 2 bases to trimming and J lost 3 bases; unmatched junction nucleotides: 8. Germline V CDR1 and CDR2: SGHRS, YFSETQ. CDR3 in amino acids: CASSFQGEQGYNEQFF. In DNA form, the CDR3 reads TGCGCCAGCAGCTTCCAGGGGGAACAGGGCTACAATGAGCAGTTCTTC. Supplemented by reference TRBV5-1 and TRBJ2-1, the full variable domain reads KAGVTQTPRYLIKTRGQQVTLSCSPISGHRSVSWYQQTPGQGLQFLFEYFSETQRNKGNFPGRFSGRQFSNSRSEMNVSTLELGDSALYLCASSFQGEQGYNEQFFGPGTRLTVL.

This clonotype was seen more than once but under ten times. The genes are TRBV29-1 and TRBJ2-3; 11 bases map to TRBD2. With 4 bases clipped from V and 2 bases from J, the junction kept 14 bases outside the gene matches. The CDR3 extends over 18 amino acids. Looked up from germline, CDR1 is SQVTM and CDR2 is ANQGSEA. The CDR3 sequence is CSVAPFGTSGGYTDTQYF. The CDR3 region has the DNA TGCAGCGTTGCCCCCTTCGGGACTAGCGGAGGTTACACAGATACGCAGTATTTT.

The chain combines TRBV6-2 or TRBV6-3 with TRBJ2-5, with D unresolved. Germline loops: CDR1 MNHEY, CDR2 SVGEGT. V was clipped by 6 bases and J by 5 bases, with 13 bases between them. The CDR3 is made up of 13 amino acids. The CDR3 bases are TGTGCCAGCAGGCGGTCCGGACCCGAGACCCAGTACTTC. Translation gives CASRRSGPETQYF.

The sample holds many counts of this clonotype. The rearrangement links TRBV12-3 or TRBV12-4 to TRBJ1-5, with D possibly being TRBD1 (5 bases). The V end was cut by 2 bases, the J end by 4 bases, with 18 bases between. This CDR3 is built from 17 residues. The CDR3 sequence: CASSLRSWGTQNQPQHF. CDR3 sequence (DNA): TGTGCCAGCAGTTTACGTTCGTGGGGGACTCAGAATCAGCCCCAGCATTTT.

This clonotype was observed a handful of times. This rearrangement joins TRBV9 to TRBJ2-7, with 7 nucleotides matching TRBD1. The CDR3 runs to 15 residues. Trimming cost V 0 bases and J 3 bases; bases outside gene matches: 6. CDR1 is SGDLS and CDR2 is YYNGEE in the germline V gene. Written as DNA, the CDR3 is TGTGCCAGCAGCGTAGGACAGGGTTTTTACTACGAGCAGTACTTC. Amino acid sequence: CASSVGQGFYYEQYF.